This T cell receptor (beta chain) was observed in a study of sequential checkpoint blockade in melanoma. Study summary: Arm A got nivolumab then ipilimumab; arm B the reverse, 1:1. TCRβ was sequenced from DNA of 90 to 95 pretreatment tumors. Study-wide results and limits: Response in arm A was associated with pretreatment TIL clonality.

The germline V and J ends were trimmed by 1 base and 2 bases, with 9 bases remaining between them. CDR1 LNHDA and CDR2 SQIVND come from the germline V gene (reference sequence). The CDR3 totals 15 residues. Indicated treatment: randomized to nivolumab then ipilimumab (arm A) or the reverse (arm B). Patients had received no earlier DNA-damaging chemotherapy. The assay was immunoSEQ multiplex PCR, and TCRdb's table has in-frame clones only and misses some. This table holds approximately 4,200 clones, 23% found once. Only a few counts were recorded for this clone. Its antigen is not identified. The rearrangement uses TRBV19 and TRBJ2-1, with D possibly matching TRBD2 (5 bases). The sequence came from a human donor with melanoma. This specimen consisted of tumor tissue (inferred from file names), obtained from a patient given nivolumab and ipilimumab in sequence. The DNA of the CDR3 is TGTGCCAGTAGTATAGCGGAGGTACCCTACAATGAGCAGTTCTTC. Protein product: CASSIAEVPYNEQFF.